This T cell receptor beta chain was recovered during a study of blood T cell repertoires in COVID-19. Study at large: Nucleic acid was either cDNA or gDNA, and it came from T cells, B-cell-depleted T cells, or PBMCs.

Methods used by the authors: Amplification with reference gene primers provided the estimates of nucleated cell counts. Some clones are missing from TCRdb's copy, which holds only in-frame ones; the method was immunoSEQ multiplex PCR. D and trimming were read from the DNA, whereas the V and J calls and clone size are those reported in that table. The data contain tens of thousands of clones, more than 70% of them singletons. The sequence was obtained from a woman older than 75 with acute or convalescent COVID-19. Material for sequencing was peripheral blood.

In DNA, the CDR3 is TGTGCCAGCAGCTTGGAGACAGGGTCTGAAAAACTGTTTTTT. Residues: CASSLETGSEKLFF. The chain couples TRBV5-8 to TRBJ1-4, with TRBD1 matching over 7 bases. The V gene's germline CDR1 is SGHTS and CDR2 YDEGEE. V shed 0 bases and J 7 bases; nucleotides not matched to a gene: 3. The CDR3 extends over 14 amino acids.